This passage covers 25 T cell receptor beta chains from one sample sequenced in a study of shared clonotypes between healthy human individuals. Positive CCR7 selection of CD45RO-negative cells yielded the naive CD8 cells, and terminally differentiated effector memory CD45RA+ cells were excluded. Sequencing was performed with immunoSEQ multiplex PCR; in TCRdb, only in-frame clones are kept and a portion is missing. This table holds roughly 810,000 clones, around 96% found once. What was sequenced was naive CD8+ T cells sorted from blood. The receptors derive from a man aged 30-40 years in good health.

V usage is TRBV15 and J usage is TRBJ2-2; possibly TRBD1 for D (6 bases). Germline assignment: CDR1 LNHNV and CDR2 YYDKDF (reference sequence). Trimming left V 0 bases short and J 6 bases short, with 8 bases between. The CDR3 length is 14 residues. CDR3 nucleotide sequence: TGTGCCACCAGCAGAGATCAGGGGCCCGGGGAGCTGTTTTTT. Protein sequence: CATSRDQGPGELFF.

The rearrangement joins TRBV7-6 to TRBJ2-3; 10 bases match TRBD1. The V gene's germline CDR1 is SGHVS and CDR2 FNYEAQ. V shed 2 bases, J shed 4 bases, and the junction held 3 bases outside the gene matches. The CDR3 spans 15 residues. CDR3 DNA: TGTGCCAGCAGCTTATCCGGACAGGGGGCAGATACGCAGTATTTT. Its protein is CASSLSGQGADTQYF.

The chain links TRBV4-1 to TRBJ2-1; 9 nucleotides agree with TRBD1. Germline V gene sequence: CDR1 MGHRA, CDR2 YSYEKL. This CDR3 is 15 amino acids long. Germline trimming cut 4 bases from V and 4 bases from J; bases unmatched to any gene: 5. CDR3 nucleotide sequence: TGCGCCAGCAGCCCGGGACAGGGACAATACAATGAGCAGTTCTTC. Its translation: CASSPGQGQYNEQFF.

The genes are TRBV6-5 and TRBJ1-2; a weak D match, TRBD1 (5 bases). CDR3 length equals 14 residues. V was shortened by 8 bases and J by 4 bases, with 17 bases between the two germline ends. CDR1 is MNHEY, CDR2 SVGAGI, per germline. CDR3 DNA: TGTGCCAGCGGAACGGGGCCCCCCGCCTATGGCTACACCTTC. It yields the protein CASGTGPPAYGYTF.

The V call is TRBV5-4, the J call TRBJ1-3; possibly TRBD1 for D (5 bases). Germline V gene data show CDR1 as SGHNT and CDR2 as YYREEE (reference sequence). The CDR3 extends over 17 amino acids. V was shortened by 4 bases and J by 2 bases, with 19 bases between the two germline ends. In nucleotides, the CDR3 is TGTGCCAGCAGCCCTGGACCGGGGCAAGGACCTGGAAACACCATATATTTT. Amino acids: CASSPGPGQGPGNTIYF.

As for this clone: In the same sample, other DNA sequences code for this CDR3. The V and J genes are TRBV27 and TRBJ2-7, with 10 bases aligning to TRBD1. The length of the CDR3 is 14 residues. CDR1 and CDR2 (germline): MNHEY, SMNVEV (reference sequence). V dropped 5 bases and J dropped 3; count of bases not matched to a gene: 4. The CDR3 reads CASSPGQGGYEQYF. CDR3 nucleotide sequence: TGTGCCAGCAGTCCCGGACAGGGGGGCTACGAGCAGTACTTC.

The chain is built from TRBV27 and TRBJ2-3, with D possibly matching TRBD2 (6 bases). CDR1 is MNHEY and CDR2 is SMNVEV in the germline V gene (reference sequence). The V gene lost 1 base and the J gene lost 2 bases, with 22 bases spanning the gap. The CDR3 is 19 residues long. The DNA for the CDR3 is TGTGCCAGCAGTTTATTTTTTAGTGGCGGGGACTTATTCACAGATACGCAGTATTTT. As protein: CASSLFFSGGDLFTDTQYF.

The V gene is TRBV28, the J gene TRBJ1-1; D not certain. CDR1 MDHEN and CDR2 SYDVKM come from the germline V gene. CDR3 length equals 14 residues. The V end lost 3 bases, the J end lost 3 bases, and 11 bases lay between the germline ends. The CDR3, as DNA: TGTGCCAGCAGTTTTTCGGGGATACACACTGAAGCTTTCTTT. Translated, it gives CASSFSGIHTEAFF.

The chain combines TRBV18 with TRBJ2-2; D call uncertain. Between the trimmed V and J ends, which lost 2 bases and 0 bases, there was a span of 13 bases. CDR1 KGHSH and CDR2 LQKENI come from the germline V gene. The CDR3 is made up of 17 amino acids. The CDR3 loop is CASSPKTLTANTGELFF. CDR3 in DNA: TGTGCCAGCTCACCAAAAACTTTAACAGCGAACACCGGGGAGCTGTTTTTT.

This chain uses TRBV7-9 with TRBJ2-5; TRBD1 agrees at 7 bases. Unmatched junction bases numbered 6, after V lost 5 bases and J lost 6 bases. The CDR3 extends over 13 amino acids. Germline V gives CDR1 SEHNR, CDR2 FQNEAQ (reference sequence). CDR3 bases: TGTGCCAGCAGCCCCGACAGGGCAAAGACCCAGTACTTC. Protein: CASSPDRAKTQYF.

The chain joins TRBV5-1 to TRBJ2-7; TRBD1 aligns across 8 bases. Germline CDR1 and CDR2: SGHRS and YFSETQ. The CDR3 is 14 residues long. J was trimmed by 3 bases and V by 2 bases; bases with no gene match: 4. The CDR3 DNA is TGCGCCAGCAGCTTCTCTACAGGGGGCTACGAGCAGTACTTC. As protein: CASSFSTGGYEQYF.

The genes are TRBV11-2 and TRBJ1-3; unclear D gene. CDR3 length: 15 residues. The germline V gene encodes CDR1 SGHAT and CDR2 FQNNGV. V lost 0 bases and J 8 bases, leaving 14 bases between the germline ends. The DNA of the CDR3 is TGTGCCAGCAGCTTAGATCAAGGCCGGGCCTACACCATATATTTT. Translated: CASSLDQGRAYTIYF.

The chain couples TRBV5-3 to TRBJ2-7; 9 bases line up with TRBD2. TRBV5-3 is labeled an ORF, and its function is uncertain. Losses at the gene ends were 5 bases for V and 1 base for J; bases not matched to a gene: 4. CDR3 length: 14 residues. The CDR3 sequence is CARRLAGLSYEQYF. As DNA, the CDR3 is TGTGCCAGAAGACTAGCGGGCCTTTCCTACGAGCAGTACTTC.

This chain joins TRBV27 and TRBJ2-1; 8 nucleotides line up with TRBD2. CDR1 MNHEY and CDR2 SMNVEV come from the germline V gene (reference sequence). V shed 1 base and J 1 base; nucleotides not matched to a gene: 6. CDR3 length: 17 amino acids. The CDR3 DNA reads as TGTGCCAGCAGTTTATTTGGACTAGCTAGGTCCTACAATGAGCAGTTCTTC. It encodes CASSLFGLARSYNEQFF.

V gene TRBV14 combines with J gene TRBJ2-7; no definite D call. CDR1 is SGHDN and CDR2 is FVKESK in the germline V gene. CDR3 length: 17 residues. V dropped 1 base and J dropped 5 bases, with 21 bases sitting between them. The CDR3 region has the DNA TGTGCCAGCAGCCAAGCCCCCCGGGTTCTACTGTTGGACGAGCAGTACTTC. This gives the protein CASSQAPRVLLLDEQYF.

This clone came up once. The chain has TRBV28 and TRBJ1-3; D is perhaps TRBD1 (5 bases). Germline V gene sequence: CDR1 MDHEN, CDR2 SYDVKM. The V end was cut by 6 bases, the J end by 4 bases, with 16 bases between. The CDR3 consists of 15 residues. The CDR3 sequence is CASSTGTAFGNTIYF. The DNA for the CDR3 is TGTGCCAGCAGCACCGGGACGGCCTTCGGAAACACCATATATTTT.

The chain has TRBV29-1 and TRBJ2-3, with D possibly being TRBD2 (6 bases). The length of the CDR3 is 15 residues. The V gene lost 4 bases and the J gene lost 1 base, with 15 bases spanning the gap. Germline V gives CDR1 SQVTM, CDR2 ANQGSEA. The CDR3 reads CSVVVAAEGTDTQYF. The CDR3 DNA reads as TGCAGCGTTGTGGTAGCGGCCGAAGGCACAGATACGCAGTATTTT.

The V gene is TRBV6-5, the J gene TRBJ1-2; no firm D call. CDR1 MNHEY and CDR2 SVGAGI come from the germline V gene. The V and J ends lost 6 bases and 6 bases respectively, with 14 bases between them. The CDR3 is 13 residues long. CDR3 in amino acids: CASRKGPLNGYTF. For the CDR3, the DNA is TGTGCCAGCAGGAAAGGACCGCTTAATGGCTACACCTTC.

The chain links TRBV30 to TRBJ2-1; 8 nucleotides align to TRBD2. CDR3 length: 12 amino acids. Unmatched junction bases numbered 4, after V lost 6 bases and J lost 6 bases. CDR1 GTSNPN and CDR2 SVGIG come from the germline V gene (reference sequence). Written as DNA, the CDR3 is TGTGCCTGTTCCGGGACTAGCAATGAGCAGTTCTTC. Its translation: CACSGTSNEQFF.

The V gene is TRBV5-1, the J gene TRBJ2-2; D tentatively fits TRBD1 or TRBD2 (6 bases each). Trimming took off 4 bases at V and 4 bases at J, with 14 bases between the two ends. Germline V gene lookup returns CDR1 SGHRS and CDR2 YFSETQ. The CDR3 runs 15 residues. The CDR3 is CASSPPKGGTGELFF. In nucleotides, the CDR3 is TGCGCCAGCAGCCCGCCCAAGGGGGGCACCGGGGAGCTGTTTTTT. Together with reference TRBV5-1 and TRBJ2-2, the CDR3 gives the full variable domain: KAGVTQTPRYLIKTRGQQVTLSCSPISGHRSVSWYQQTPGQGLQFLFEYFSETQRNKGNFPGRFSGRQFSNSRSEMNVSTLELGDSALYLCASSPPKGGTGELFFGEGSRLTVL.

V gene TRBV9 combines with J gene TRBJ2-7; TRBD2 is a possible D gene (6 bases). Germline V gene lookup returns CDR1 SGDLS and CDR2 YYNGEE. The germline V and J ends were trimmed by 0 bases and 1 base, with 11 bases remaining between them. CDR3 length: 15 amino acids. The CDR3 DNA reads as TGTGCCAGCAGCGTAGGGGCTAGCGTTTCCTACGAGCAGTACTTC. It codes for CASSVGASVSYEQYF.

The genes are TRBV9 and TRBJ2-1; a possible D gene is TRBD2 (5 bases). There are 16 residues in the CDR3. Germline CDR1 is SGDLS and CDR2 is YYNGEE. Trimming removed 3 bases at V and 7 bases at J, with 20 bases between. The CDR3 DNA follows: TGTGCCAGCAGCGCACCACAAGGACCGACGGGGAATGAGCAGTTCTTC. It specifies CASSAPQGPTGNEQFF.

The chain carries TRBV11-2 and TRBJ1-4; 9 positions agree with TRBD1. Germline trimming cut 2 bases from V and 6 bases from J; bases unmatched to any gene: 10. CDR1 and CDR2 from the germline V gene are SGHAT and FQNNGV. This CDR3 comprises 17 residues. Here the CDR3 reads CASSLWLVGQGYEKLFF. DNA of the CDR3: TGTGCCAGCAGCTTATGGTTGGTGGGACAGGGTTATGAAAAACTGTTTTTT.

This sequence joins TRBV29-1 and TRBJ1-2; 7 bases line up with TRBD1. V shed 6 bases, J shed 0 bases, and the junction held 7 bases outside the gene matches. Per the germline V gene, CDR1 is SQVTM and CDR2 is ANQGSEA. This CDR3 spans 14 amino acids. The chain's CDR3 is CSVVGDSSNYGYTF. CDR3 in DNA: TGCAGCGTGGTAGGGGACAGCTCTAACTATGGCTACACCTTC.

J is TRBJ1-5 and V is TRBV28, with 8 bases aligning to TRBD1. The CDR3 totals 18 residues. V lost 3 bases, J lost 4 bases, and 14 bases stayed unmatched. Germline values: CDR1 MDHEN, CDR2 SYDVKM. CDR3 amino acids: CASSFRDRGSWGNQPQHF. The CDR3 DNA is TGTGCCAGCAGTTTCAGAGACAGGGGAAGTTGGGGGAATCAGCCCCAGCATTTT.